This is a list of T cell receptor beta chains from one sample in a study of T cells of healthy individuals. TCRdb re-called the 5' RACE reads through MiXCR, storing one row per CDR3 protein. The table records 95,000 to 100,000 distinct CDR3 sequences, 15% to 20% of them present only once. These receptors were taken from a human donor in good health. Each CDR3 is given with its conserved first and last residue. The D gene is left open where the match is weak. Clone size is shown for a subset of rows, as once, few, many or a class of expanded clone.

V gene	clone size	D gene	J gene	CDR3 protein	CDR3 DNA
TRBV12-3/TRBV12-4	many	-	TRBJ2-2	CASSLAGGANTGELFF	TGTGCCAGCAGTTTAGCAGGAGGGGCGAACACCGGGGAGCTGTTTTTT
TRBV9	few	-	TRBJ2-1	CASSVAAFPGNEQFF	TGTGCCAGCAGCGTAGCCGCCTTCCCGGGCAATGAGCAGTTCTTC
TRBV12-3/TRBV12-4	many	TRBD1	TRBJ2-2	CASKRQGAQYTGELFF	TGTGCCAGCAAGAGACAGGGGGCGCAATACACCGGGGAGCTGTTTTTT
TRBV10-3	few	TRBD1	TRBJ2-7	CAISAQSQGDISEQYF	TGTGCCATCAGTGCTCAGTCGCAGGGGGATATATCTGAGCAGTACTTC
TRBV5-1	few	TRBD1	TRBJ1-6	CASSTETGGGSPLHF	TGCGCCAGCAGCACCGAAACAGGGGGCGGTTCACCCCTCCACTTT
TRBV9	-	-	TRBJ1-6	CASRKEHNSPLHF	TGTGCCAGCCGGAAAGAACATAATTCACCCCTCCACTTT
TRBV4-2	-	TRBD2	TRBJ2-3	CASSQDRLAEGGTDTQYF	TGTGCCAGCAGCCAAGATCGTCTAGCGGAGGGAGGCACAGATACGCAGTATTTT
TRBV28	-	TRBD1	TRBJ1-2	CASSPGQGGRYGYTF	TGTGCCAGCAGCCCGGGACAGGGCGGGAGGTATGGCTACACCTTC
TRBV11-2	many	-	TRBJ2-2	CASSLVQGVGELFF	TGTGCCAGCAGCTTAGTTCAGGGAGTCGGGGAGCTGTTTTTT
TRBV3-1	many	TRBD2	TRBJ2-5	CASSTLAEETQYF	TGTGCCAGCAGTACACTAGCGGAAGAGACCCAGTACTTC
TRBV18	-	-	TRBJ1-5	CASSPGGRHNNQPQHF	TGTGCCAGCTCACCTGGGGGACGGCATAACAATCAGCCCCAGCATTTT
TRBV28	few	-	TRBJ2-3	CASSLRTAKSTDTQYF	TGTGCCAGCAGTTTACGGACGGCTAAAAGCACAGATACGCAGTATTTT
TRBV28	-	-	TRBJ1-1	CASSSRNEGNTEAFF	TGTGCCAGCAGTTCCAGAAACGAGGGGAACACTGAAGCTTTCTTT